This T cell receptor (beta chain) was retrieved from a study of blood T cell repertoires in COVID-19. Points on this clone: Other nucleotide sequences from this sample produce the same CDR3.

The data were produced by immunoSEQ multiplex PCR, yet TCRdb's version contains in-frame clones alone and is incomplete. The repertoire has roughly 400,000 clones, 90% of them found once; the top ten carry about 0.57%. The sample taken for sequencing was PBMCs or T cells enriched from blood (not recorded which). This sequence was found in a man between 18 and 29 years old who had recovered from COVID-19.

CDR3 in DNA: TGTGCCAGTAGCGGACAAGTTTATGGCTACACCTTC. Its translation is CASSGQVYGYTF. The V call is TRBV19, the J call TRBJ1-2, with a tentative D call TRBD1 (5 bases). From germline, CDR1 is LNHDA and CDR2 SQIVND (reference sequence). V lost 6 bases, J lost 5 bases, and 10 bases lay in between. The CDR3 sequence is 12 residues long.